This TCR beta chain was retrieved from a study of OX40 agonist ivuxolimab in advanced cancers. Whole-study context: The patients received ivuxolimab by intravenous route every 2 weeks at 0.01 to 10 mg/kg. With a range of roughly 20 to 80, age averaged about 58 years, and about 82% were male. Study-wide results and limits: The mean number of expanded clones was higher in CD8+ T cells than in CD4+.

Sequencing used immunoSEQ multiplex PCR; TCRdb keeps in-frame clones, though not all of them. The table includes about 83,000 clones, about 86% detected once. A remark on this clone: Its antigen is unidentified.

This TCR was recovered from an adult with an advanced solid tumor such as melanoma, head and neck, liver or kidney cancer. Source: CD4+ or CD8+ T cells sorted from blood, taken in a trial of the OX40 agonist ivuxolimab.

The CDR3 DNA follows: TGTGCCAGCAGTTCCCAGACTAGCGTTTTGAGGAATGAGCAGTTCTTC. This codes for CASSSQTSVLRNEQFF. The rearrangement uses TRBV28 and TRBJ2-1; 8 bases line up with TRBD2. After removal of 4 bases from V and 7 bases from J, the junction contained 12 bases not matched to a gene. The CDR3 totals 16 residues. CDR1 is MDHEN, CDR2 SYDVKM, per germline. Looking up the rest from reference TRBV28 and TRBJ2-1 gives the full variable domain: DVKVTQSSRYLVKRTGEKVFLECVQDMDHENMFWYRQDPGLGLRLIYFSYDVKMKEKGDIPEGYSVSREKKERFSLILESASTNQTSMYLCASSSQTSVLRNEQFFGPGTRLTVL.